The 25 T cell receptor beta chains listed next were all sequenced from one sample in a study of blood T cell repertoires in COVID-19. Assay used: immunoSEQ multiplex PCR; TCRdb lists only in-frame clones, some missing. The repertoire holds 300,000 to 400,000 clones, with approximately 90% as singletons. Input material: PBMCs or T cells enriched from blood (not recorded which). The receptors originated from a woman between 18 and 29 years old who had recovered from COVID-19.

The CDR3 is CASSFVGLAGGTSYNEQFF. The CDR3 coding sequence is TGCGCCAGCAGCTTTGTGGGACTAGCGGGGGGAACCTCCTACAATGAGCAGTTCTTC. The chain uses TRBV5-1 and TRBJ2-1; 15 positions match TRBD2. V gave up 2 bases and J gave up 0 bases; unmatched junction bases: 6. The germline V gene encodes CDR1 SGHRS and CDR2 YFSETQ. The CDR3 is 19 amino acids. Full variable domain (missing parts from reference TRBV5-1 and TRBJ2-1): KAGVTQTPRYLIKTRGQQVTLSCSPISGHRSVSWYQQTPGQGLQFLFEYFSETQRNKGNFPGRFSGRQFSNSRSEMNVSTLELGDSALYLCASSFVGLAGGTSYNEQFFGPGTRLTVL.

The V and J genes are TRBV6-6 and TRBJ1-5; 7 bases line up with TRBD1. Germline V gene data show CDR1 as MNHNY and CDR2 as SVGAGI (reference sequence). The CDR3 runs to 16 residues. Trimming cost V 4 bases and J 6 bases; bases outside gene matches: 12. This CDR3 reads CASSSHGRGAAQPQHF. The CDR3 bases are TGTGCCAGCAGTTCCCACGGCAGGGGGGCGGCTCAGCCCCAGCATTTT.

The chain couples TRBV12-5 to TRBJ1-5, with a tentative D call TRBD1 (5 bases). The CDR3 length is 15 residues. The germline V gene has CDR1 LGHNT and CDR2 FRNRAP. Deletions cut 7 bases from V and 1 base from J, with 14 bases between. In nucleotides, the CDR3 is TGTGCTAGTGCGCCAGGGAGGTACAGCAATCAGCCCCAGCATTTT. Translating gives CASAPGRYSNQPQHF.

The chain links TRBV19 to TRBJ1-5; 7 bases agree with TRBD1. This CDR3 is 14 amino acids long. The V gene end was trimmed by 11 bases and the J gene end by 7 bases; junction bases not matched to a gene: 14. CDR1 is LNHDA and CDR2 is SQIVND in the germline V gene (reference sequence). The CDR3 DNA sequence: TGTGCCGGGAGTAGTAAGGGGGCCGGGCAGCCCCAGCATTTT. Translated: CAGSSKGAGQPQHF.

The CDR3 DNA follows: TGTGCCAGCAGTTTAGGTAGGGGTGGGGAGCAGTACTTC. Amino acids: CASSLGRGGEQYF. The chain carries TRBV12-3 or TRBV12-4 and TRBJ2-7; TRBD1 might be the D (5 bases). V lost 1 base, J lost 7 bases, and 11 bases lay in between. The CDR3 is 13 residues long.

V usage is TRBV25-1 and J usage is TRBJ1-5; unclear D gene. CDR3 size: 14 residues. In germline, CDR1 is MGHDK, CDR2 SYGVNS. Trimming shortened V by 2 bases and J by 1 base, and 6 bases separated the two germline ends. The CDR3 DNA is TGTGCCAGCAGTGAAACCGGGAGCAATCAGCCCCAGCATTTT. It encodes CASSETGSNQPQHF.

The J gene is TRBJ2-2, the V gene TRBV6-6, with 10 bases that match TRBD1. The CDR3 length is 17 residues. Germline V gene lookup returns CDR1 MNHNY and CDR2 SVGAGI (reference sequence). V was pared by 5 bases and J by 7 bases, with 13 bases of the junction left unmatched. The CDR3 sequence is CASSPRRDRGRSGELFF. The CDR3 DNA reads TGTGCCAGCAGTCCCAGACGCGACAGGGGGCGAAGCGGGGAGCTGTTTTTT.

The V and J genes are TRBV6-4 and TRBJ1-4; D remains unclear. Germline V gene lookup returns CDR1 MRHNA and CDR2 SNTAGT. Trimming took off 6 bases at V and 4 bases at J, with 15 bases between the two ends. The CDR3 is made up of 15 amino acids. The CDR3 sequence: CASRRLAGINEKLFF. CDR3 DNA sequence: TGTGCCAGCAGGAGGCTAGCGGGGATTAATGAAAAACTGTTTTTT.

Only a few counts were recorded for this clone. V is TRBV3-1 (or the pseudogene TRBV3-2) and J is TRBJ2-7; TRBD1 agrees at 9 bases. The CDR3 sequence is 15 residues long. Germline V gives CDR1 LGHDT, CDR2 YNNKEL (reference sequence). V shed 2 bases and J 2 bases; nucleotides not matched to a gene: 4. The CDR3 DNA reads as TGTGCCAGCAGCCAATCAGGGACAGGGCCCTACGAGCAGTACTTC. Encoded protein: CASSQSGTGPYEQYF.

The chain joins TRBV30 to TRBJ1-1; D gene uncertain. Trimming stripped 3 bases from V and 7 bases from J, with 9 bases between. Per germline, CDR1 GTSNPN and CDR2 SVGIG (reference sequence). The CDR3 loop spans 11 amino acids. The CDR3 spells CAWRLAVEAFF. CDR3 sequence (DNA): TGTGCCTGGAGGCTGGCCGTTGAAGCTTTCTTT.

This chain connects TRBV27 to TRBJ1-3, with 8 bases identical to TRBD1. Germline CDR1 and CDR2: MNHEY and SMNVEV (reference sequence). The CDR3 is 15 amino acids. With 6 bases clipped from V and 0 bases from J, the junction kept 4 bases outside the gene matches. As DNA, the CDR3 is TGTGCCAGCAGCGGGACAGGACACTCTGGAAACACCATATATTTT. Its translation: CASSGTGHSGNTIYF.

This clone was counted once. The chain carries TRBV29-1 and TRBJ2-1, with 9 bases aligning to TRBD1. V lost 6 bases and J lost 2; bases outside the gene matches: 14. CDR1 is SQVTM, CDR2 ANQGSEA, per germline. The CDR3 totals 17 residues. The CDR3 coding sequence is TGCAGCGTGGGACGAATCGTTGGACAGGGGACCTACAATGAGCAGTTCTTC. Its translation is CSVGRIVGQGTYNEQFF.

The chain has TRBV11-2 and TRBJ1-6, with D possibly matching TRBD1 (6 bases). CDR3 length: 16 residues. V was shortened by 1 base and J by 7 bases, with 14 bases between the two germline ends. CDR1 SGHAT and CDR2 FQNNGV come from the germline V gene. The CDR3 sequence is CASSLVGGHANSPLHF. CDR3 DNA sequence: TGTGCCAGCAGCTTAGTAGGGGGACACGCGAATTCACCCCTCCACTTT.

CDR3 sequence reads: CASSVALVGSNYGYTF. CDR3 nucleotides: TGTGCCAGCAGCGTAGCTCTGGTCGGTAGTAACTATGGCTACACCTTC. The gene calls are TRBV9 and TRBJ1-2; D gene unclear. Germline V gene data show CDR1 as SGDLS and CDR2 as YYNGEE. The CDR3 covers 16 residues. V was trimmed by 0 bases and J by 1 base, leaving 13 bases between them.

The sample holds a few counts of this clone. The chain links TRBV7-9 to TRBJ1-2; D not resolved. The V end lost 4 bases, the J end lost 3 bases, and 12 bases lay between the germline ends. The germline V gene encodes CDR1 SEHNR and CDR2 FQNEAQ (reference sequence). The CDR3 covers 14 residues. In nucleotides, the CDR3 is TGTGCCAGCAGCTCGGGAGGGCCCGACTATGGCTACACCTTC. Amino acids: CASSSGGPDYGYTF.

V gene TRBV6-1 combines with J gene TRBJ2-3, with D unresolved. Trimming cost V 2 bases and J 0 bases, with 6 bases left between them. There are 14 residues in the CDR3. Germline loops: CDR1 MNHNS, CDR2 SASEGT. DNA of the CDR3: TGTGCCAGCAGTGAACTGCAGAGCACAGATACGCAGTATTTT. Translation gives CASSELQSTDTQYF.

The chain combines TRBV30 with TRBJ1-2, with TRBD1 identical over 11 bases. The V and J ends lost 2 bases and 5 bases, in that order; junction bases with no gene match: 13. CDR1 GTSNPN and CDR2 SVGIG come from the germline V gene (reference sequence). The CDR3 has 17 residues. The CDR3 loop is CAWSQPGQGEVRYGYTF. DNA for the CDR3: TGTGCCTGGAGTCAACCGGGACAGGGGGAGGTCCGGTATGGCTACACCTTC.

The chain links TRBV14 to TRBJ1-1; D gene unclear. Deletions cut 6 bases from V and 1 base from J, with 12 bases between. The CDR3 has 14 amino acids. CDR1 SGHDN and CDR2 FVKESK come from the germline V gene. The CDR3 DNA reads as TGTGCCAGCAGGTCGCGGGCCCCGAACACTGAAGCTTTCTTT. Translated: CASRSRAPNTEAFF.

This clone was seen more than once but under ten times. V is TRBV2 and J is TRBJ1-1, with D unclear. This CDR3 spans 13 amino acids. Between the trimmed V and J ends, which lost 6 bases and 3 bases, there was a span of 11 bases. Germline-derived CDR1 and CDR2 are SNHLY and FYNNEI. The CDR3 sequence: CASSPVTDTEAFF. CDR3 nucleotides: TGTGCCAGCAGCCCCGTAACAGACACTGAAGCTTTCTTT.

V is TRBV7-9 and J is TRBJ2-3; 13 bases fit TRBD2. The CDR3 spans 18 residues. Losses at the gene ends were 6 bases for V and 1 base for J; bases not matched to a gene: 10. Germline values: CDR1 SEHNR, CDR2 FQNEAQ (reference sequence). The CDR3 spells CASSPGLAGPTGTDTQYF. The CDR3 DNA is TGTGCCAGCAGTCCGGGACTAGCGGGACCTACCGGCACAGATACGCAGTATTTT.

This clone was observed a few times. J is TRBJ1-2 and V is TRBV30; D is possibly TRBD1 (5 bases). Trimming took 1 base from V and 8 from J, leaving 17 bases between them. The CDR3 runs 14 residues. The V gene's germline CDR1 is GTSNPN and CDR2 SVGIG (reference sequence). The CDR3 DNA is TGTGCCTGGAGTGCCTTTGGGCGGGGGAGCGGCTACACCTTC. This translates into CAWSAFGRGSGYTF.

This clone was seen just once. The chain's CDR3 is CASSEIFGDQPQHF. The DNA of the CDR3 is TGTGCCAGCAGTGAAATTTTCGGGGATCAGCCCCAGCATTTT. The chain joins TRBV6-1 to TRBJ1-5; no definite D call. V lost 2 bases to trimming and J lost 5 bases, with 10 bases between them. This CDR3 spans 14 amino acids. Germline loops: CDR1 MNHNS, CDR2 SASEGT.

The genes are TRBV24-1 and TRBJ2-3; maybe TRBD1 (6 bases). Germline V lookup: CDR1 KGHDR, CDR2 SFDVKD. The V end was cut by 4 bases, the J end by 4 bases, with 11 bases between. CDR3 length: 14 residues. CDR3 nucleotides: TGTGCCACCAGTGACGCAGGGGTGGCAGATACGCAGTATTTT. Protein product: CATSDAGVADTQYF.

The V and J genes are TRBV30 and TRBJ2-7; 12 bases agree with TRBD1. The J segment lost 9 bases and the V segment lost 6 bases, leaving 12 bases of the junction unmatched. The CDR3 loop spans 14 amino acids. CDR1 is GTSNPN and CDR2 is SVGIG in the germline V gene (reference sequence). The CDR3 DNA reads TGTGCCTGCAGAAAGGGACAGGGGGCCGCCGCGCAGTACTTC. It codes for CACRKGQGAAAQYF.

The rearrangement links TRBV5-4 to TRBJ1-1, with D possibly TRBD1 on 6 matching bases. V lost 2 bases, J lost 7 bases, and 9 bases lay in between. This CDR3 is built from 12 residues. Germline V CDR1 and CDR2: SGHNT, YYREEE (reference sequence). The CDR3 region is CASSFGQIEAFF. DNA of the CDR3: TGTGCCAGCAGCTTCGGACAGATTGAAGCTTTCTTT.